Below, 19 T cell receptor beta chains from the same sample are listed, as sequenced in a study of response to subunit inactivated influenza vaccine. TCRdb reprocessed the RT-PCR reads via MiXCR and lists one record per CDR3 protein. The repertoire consists of about 570,000 distinct CDR3 sequences, with 12% occurring once and the leading ten covering roughly 10%. The input for sequencing was PBMCs from blood, taken on the day of vaccination. The receptors shown here come from a man aged 45-65 years who received an inactivated influenza vaccine.

Ten or more counts support this clonotype. V is TRBV5-1 and J is TRBJ2-5, with D tentatively TRBD1 (5 bases). Trimming cost V 4 bases and J 4 bases, with 14 bases left between them. The CDR3 length is 14 residues. Germline V gene data show CDR1 as SGHRS and CDR2 as YFSETQ. The CDR3 sequence: CASSEAQGAETQYF. In DNA, the CDR3 is TGCGCCAGCAGCGAAGCCCAGGGTGCAGAGACCCAGTACTTC.

This clonotype was observed at least ten times. The CDR3 loop is CSVVGKRGRSTDTQYF. CDR3 sequence (DNA): TGCAGCGTTGTGGGTAAGCGGGGGCGGAGCACAGATACGCAGTATTTT. This rearrangement joins TRBV29-1 to TRBJ2-3, with TRBD2 identical over 8 bases. From germline, CDR1 is SQVTM and CDR2 ANQGSEA. The CDR3 runs to 16 residues. The V segment lost 4 bases and the J segment 0 bases; nucleotides outside the gene matches: 9.

The CDR3 loop reads CSAREAGRSGELFF. The CDR3 DNA reads TGCAGTGCTAGAGAGGCAGGGAGGTCCGGGGAGCTGTTTTTT. The chain carries TRBV20-1 and TRBJ2-2; D might be TRBD2 (6 bases). The CDR3 runs 14 residues. CDR1 is DFQATT, CDR2 SNEGSKA, per germline (reference sequence). Trimming stripped 0 bases from V and 6 bases from J, with 11 bases between.

This clonotype turned up a few times. V is TRBV11-2 and J is TRBJ1-2; perhaps TRBD1 as D (6 bases). The V gene lost 6 bases and the J gene lost 8 bases, with 16 bases spanning the gap. Per germline, CDR1 SGHAT and CDR2 FQNNGV. The length of the CDR3 is 13 residues. DNA of the CDR3: TGTGCCAGCAGGACCTACAATGGGGGCGGCTACACCTTC. Translating gives CASRTYNGGGYTF.

Ten or more counts support this clonotype. V gene TRBV12-3 or TRBV12-4 combines with J gene TRBJ2-2; TRBD1 is a possible D gene (5 bases). Between the trimmed V and J ends, which lost 6 bases and 7 bases, there was a span of 12 bases. CDR3 length: 13 amino acids. The CDR3 spells CASSQQVRGELFF. CDR3 in DNA: TGTGCCAGCAGCCAACAGGTCCGCGGGGAGCTGTTTTTT.

This clonotype was seen a handful of times. The J gene is TRBJ2-5, the V gene TRBV29-1; TRBD2 is a possible D gene (5 bases). The CDR3 has 13 residues. The V and J ends lost 5 bases and 5 bases respectively, with 15 bases between them. CDR1 is SQVTM and CDR2 is ANQGSEA in the germline V gene. CDR3 amino acids: CSVYGLRDETQYF. CDR3 DNA sequence: TGCAGCGTTTATGGGTTGAGGGATGAGACCCAGTACTTC.

This clonotype was counted many times. The chain links TRBV20-1 to TRBJ1-5; 8 bases map to TRBD1. The CDR3 loop spans 14 amino acids. Germline V gives CDR1 DFQATT, CDR2 SNEGSKA (reference sequence). V shed 2 bases and J 6 bases; nucleotides not matched to a gene: 6. The CDR3 loop is CSARLGQGGQPQHF. The CDR3 nucleotides are TGCAGTGCTAGACTCGGACAGGGCGGTCAGCCCCAGCATTTT.

There are a few counts of this clonotype. The chain joins TRBV12-3 or TRBV12-4 to TRBJ2-7, with TRBD1 matching over 9 bases. Germline trimming cut 1 base from V and 12 bases from J; bases unmatched to any gene: 10. CDR3 length: 14 residues. The CDR3 loop is CASSLDGGGTGLYF. In DNA, the CDR3 is TGTGCCAGCAGTTTAGACGGCGGCGGGACAGGGCTGTACTTC.

The rearrangement uses TRBV4-2 and TRBJ1-2, with 9 bases lining up with TRBD1. V lost 4 bases, J lost 5 bases, and 8 bases stayed unmatched. Germline CDR1 and CDR2: LGHNA and YNFKEQ. The CDR3 has 15 residues. CDR3 amino acids: CASSRTDGTGYGYTF. Here the CDR3 DNA reads TGTGCCAGCAGCCGCACAGACGGGACAGGGTATGGCTACACCTTC.

J is TRBJ2-1 and V is TRBV6-4; D remains ambiguous. V gave up 3 bases and J gave up 0 bases, with 9 bases separating them. There are 15 residues in the CDR3. Per the germline V gene, CDR1 is MRHNA and CDR2 is SNTAGT. The CDR3 nucleotides read TGTGCCAGCAGTGAGTATTCAAACTCCTACAATGAGCAGTTCTTC. Translation: CASSEYSNSYNEQFF.

This sequence joins TRBV28 and TRBJ2-7; D call uncertain. V was trimmed by 6 bases and J by 4 bases, leaving 19 bases between them. The V gene's germline CDR1 is MDHEN and CDR2 SYDVKM. The CDR3 runs 15 residues. The CDR3 DNA follows: TGTGCCAGCAGCCCCATAGGTCCCGGTGATTACGAGCAGTACTTC. Translating it yields CASSPIGPGDYEQYF. Full variable domain (rest looked up from reference TRBV28 and TRBJ2-7): DVKVTQSSRYLVKRTGEKVFLECVQDMDHENMFWYRQDPGLGLRLIYFSYDVKMKEKGDIPEGYSVSREKKERFSLILESASTNQTSMYLCASSPIGPGDYEQYFGPGTRLTVT.

The chain employs TRBV20-1 and TRBJ2-7, with 8 positions matching TRBD1. V trimming: 5 bases; J trimming: 0 bases; junction bases outside the gene matches: 0. The germline V gene has CDR1 DFQATT and CDR2 SNEGSKA (reference sequence). This CDR3 contains 12 residues. CDR3 protein: CSADRGSYEQYF. For the CDR3, the DNA is TGCAGTGCTGACAGGGGCTCCTACGAGCAGTACTTC.

This clonotype was counted only a few times. V is TRBV20-1 and J is TRBJ2-7; 7 nucleotides match TRBD1. CDR3 length: 14 amino acids. Unmatched junction bases numbered 7, after V lost 3 bases and J lost 2 bases. Germline CDR1 is DFQATT and CDR2 is SNEGSKA (reference sequence). CDR3 bases: TGCAGTGCTAGGTTTGCAGGGGGAGCCTACGAGCAGTACTTC. It is translated as CSARFAGGAYEQYF.

The gene calls are TRBV5-1 and TRBJ1-1, with D perhaps matching TRBD1 (6 bases). This CDR3 is built from 14 residues. Germline-derived CDR1 and CDR2 are SGHRS and YFSETQ. V shed 3 bases and J shed 4 bases, with 13 bases lying between them. The CDR3 nucleotides read TGCGCCAGCAGCTGGGGAGGGGGAGCCACTGAAGCTTTCTTT. This encodes CASSWGGGATEAFF. Full variable domain (missing parts from reference TRBV5-1 and TRBJ1-1): KAGVTQTPRYLIKTRGQQVTLSCSPISGHRSVSWYQQTPGQGLQFLFEYFSETQRNKGNFPGRFSGRQFSNSRSEMNVSTLELGDSALYLCASSWGGGATEAFFGQGTRLTVV.

This clonotype was seen many times. The gene calls are TRBV7-2 and TRBJ2-1; D not certain. Germline V gives CDR1 SGHTA, CDR2 FQGNSA. The CDR3 has 16 amino acids. V dropped 1 base and J dropped 4 bases, with 14 bases sitting between them. In DNA form, the CDR3 reads TGTGCCAGCAGCTTAGGTCGGAACCCCTTATACAATGAGCAGTTCTTC. Its translation is CASSLGRNPLYNEQFF.

This clonotype was seen more than once but under ten times. The V call is TRBV11-2, the J call TRBJ1-4; D remains unclear. Germline values: CDR1 SGHAT, CDR2 FQNNGV. The CDR3 spans 16 residues. Between the trimmed V and J ends, which lost 2 bases and 4 bases, there was a span of 14 bases. The CDR3 region has the DNA TGTGCCAGCAGCTTATCGCGGACGGTGGGTAATGAAAAACTGTTTTTT. Protein sequence: CASSLSRTVGNEKLFF.

The sample holds a few counts of this clonotype. The genes are TRBV5-1 and TRBJ1-4; D is uncertain. Germline loops: CDR1 SGHRS, CDR2 YFSETQ. V was cut by 4 bases and J by 0 bases, with 7 bases left in between. This CDR3 is built from 14 residues. Here the CDR3 reads CASSVTSTNEKLFF. In nucleotides, the CDR3 is TGCGCCAGCAGCGTGACATCAACTAATGAAAAACTGTTTTTT. Full variable domain (outside the CDR3, taken from reference TRBV5-1 and TRBJ1-4): KAGVTQTPRYLIKTRGQQVTLSCSPISGHRSVSWYQQTPGQGLQFLFEYFSETQRNKGNFPGRFSGRQFSNSRSEMNVSTLELGDSALYLCASSVTSTNEKLFFGSGTQLSVL.

The V and J genes are TRBV9 and TRBJ2-2, with 12 bases matching TRBD2. The J segment lost 7 bases and the V segment lost 2 bases, leaving 3 bases of the junction unmatched. The CDR3 has 15 residues. CDR1 and CDR2 from the germline V gene are SGDLS and YYNGEE. CDR3: CASSVSSGRGGELFF. The CDR3 DNA is TGTGCCAGCAGCGTTTCTAGCGGGAGGGGCGGGGAGCTGTTTTTT.

This clonotype has only a few counts. The chain uses TRBV20-1 and TRBJ2-3; 8 nucleotides agree with TRBD2. Trimming removed 5 bases from V and 5 bases from J; junction bases left unmatched: 12. Germline V gives CDR1 DFQATT, CDR2 SNEGSKA (reference sequence). The length of the CDR3 is 15 residues. The CDR3 region has the DNA TGCAGTGCTCCGAAGCGGGAGAAGCTGGTAGATACGCAGTATTTT. It codes for CSAPKREKLVDTQYF.